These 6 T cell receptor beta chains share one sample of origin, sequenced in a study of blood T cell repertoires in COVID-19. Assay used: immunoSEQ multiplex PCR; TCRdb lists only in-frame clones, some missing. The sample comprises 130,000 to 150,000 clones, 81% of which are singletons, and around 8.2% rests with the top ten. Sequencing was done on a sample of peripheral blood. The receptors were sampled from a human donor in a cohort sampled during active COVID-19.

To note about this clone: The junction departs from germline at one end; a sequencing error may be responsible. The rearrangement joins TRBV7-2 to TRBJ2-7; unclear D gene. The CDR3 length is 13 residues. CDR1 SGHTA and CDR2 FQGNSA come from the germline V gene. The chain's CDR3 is CASSLAESGAVYF. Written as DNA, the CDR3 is TGTGCCAGCAGCTTAGCCGAGAGTGGCGCGGTATATTTC.

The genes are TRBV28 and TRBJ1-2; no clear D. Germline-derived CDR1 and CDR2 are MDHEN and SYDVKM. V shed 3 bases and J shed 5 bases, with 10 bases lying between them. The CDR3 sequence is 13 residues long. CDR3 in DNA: TGTGCCAGCAGTTTCGGGGAGGCTTATGGCTACACCTTC. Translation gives CASSFGEAYGYTF.

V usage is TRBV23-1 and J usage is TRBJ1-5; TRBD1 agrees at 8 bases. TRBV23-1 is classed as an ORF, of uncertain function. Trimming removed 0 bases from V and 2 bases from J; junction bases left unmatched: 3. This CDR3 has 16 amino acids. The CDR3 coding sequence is TGCGCCAGCAGTCAATCGGACAGGGTAGGCAATCAGCCCCAGCATTTT. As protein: CASSQSDRVGNQPQHF.

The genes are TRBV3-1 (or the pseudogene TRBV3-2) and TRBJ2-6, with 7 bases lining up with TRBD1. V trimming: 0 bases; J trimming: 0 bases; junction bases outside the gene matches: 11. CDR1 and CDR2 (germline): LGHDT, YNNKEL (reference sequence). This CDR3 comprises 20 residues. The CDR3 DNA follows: TGTGCCAGCAGCCAAGATTTTTTGCGGACAGGCCACTCTGGGGCCAACGTCCTGACTTTC. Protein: CASSQDFLRTGHSGANVLTF.

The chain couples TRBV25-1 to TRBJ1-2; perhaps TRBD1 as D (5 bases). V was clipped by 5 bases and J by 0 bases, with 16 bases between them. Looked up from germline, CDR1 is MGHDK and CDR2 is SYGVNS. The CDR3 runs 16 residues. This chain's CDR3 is CASSPPWGRTNYGYTF. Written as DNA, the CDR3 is TGTGCCAGCAGTCCCCCATGGGGGAGGACTAACTATGGCTACACCTTC.

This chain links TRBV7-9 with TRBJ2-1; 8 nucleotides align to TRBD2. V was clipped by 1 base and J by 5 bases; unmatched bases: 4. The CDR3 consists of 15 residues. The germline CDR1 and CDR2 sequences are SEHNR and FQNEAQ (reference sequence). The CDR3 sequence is CASSLGGSGNNEQFF. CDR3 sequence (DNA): TGTGCCAGCAGCTTAGGCGGTAGCGGGAACAATGAGCAGTTCTTC.